This T cell receptor beta chain originates from a study of vaccination effects on CD4 cells after COVID-19. Details on this clone: The antigen remains undetermined.

V lost 9 bases and J lost 7, with 15 bases in between. Germline V gene data show CDR1 as MDHEN and CDR2 as SYDVKM. The CDR3 is 13 amino acids. The method was immunoSEQ multiplex PCR; TCRdb's version includes in-frame clones alone and lacks a portion of them. Altogether about 73,000 clones are present, 73% being singletons, with the ten largest covering less than 2.5%. Subsequent to a culture period of around eleven days, CD4+ T cells were isolated. Two-dose BNT162b2 or mRNA-1273 vaccination was given to participants. The clonotype was recovered from a human donor who received a COVID-19 vaccine. The sample in question was CD4+ T cells from PBMCs cultured without peptide, obtained after COVID-19 vaccination. The chain is built from TRBV28 and TRBJ1-4; D is undetermined. CDR3 sequence reads: CASTFGDAEKLFF. The CDR3 bases are TGTGCCAGTACTTTCGGGGATGCTGAAAAACTGTTTTTT.